This T cell receptor (beta chain) was recovered during a study of blood T cell repertoires in COVID-19. The method was immunoSEQ multiplex PCR; TCRdb's version includes in-frame clones alone and lacks a portion of them. The sample comprises approximately 200,000 clones, about 80% of which are singletons, and approximately 6.9% rests with the top ten. The clonotype was recovered from a human donor with acute or convalescent COVID-19. The donor label of this sample is uncertain. Sequenced: peripheral blood.

The CDR3 DNA is TGTGCCAGCAGTATCAGGGGGTCATCCATCTACAATGAGCAGTTCTTC. It translates to CASSIRGSSIYNEQFF. The J gene is TRBJ2-1, the V gene TRBV27, with TRBD1 matching over 7 bases. Trimming took 5 bases from V and 3 from J; bases not matched to a gene: 10. This CDR3 comprises 16 residues. The germline V gene encodes CDR1 MNHEY and CDR2 SMNVEV (reference sequence).